The source of this T cell receptor beta chain is a study of human T cells and chemical hapten exposure. The overall study: Slight volume differences across pooled libraries mainly accounted for varying per-sample TCR yields.

Trimming shortened V by 2 bases and J by 2 bases, and 22 bases separated the two germline ends. Germline assignment: CDR1 MNHNY and CDR2 SVGAGI (reference sequence). The CDR3 extends over 18 amino acids. As for time point: patch test 1, 2 weeks after DPC sensitization. Indicated treatment: therapeutic diphenylcyclopropenone sensitization with weekly scalp DPC. General study points: Expanded TCRs clustered into significantly more large CDR3 similarity groups than controls, the analysis revealed. TCRs above 1 in 1000 frequency did not change with DPC sensitization.

This clonotype has a count of ten or more. The antigen is unknown. MiXCR was run by TCRdb on the RACE reads, yielding one entry per CDR3 protein. Among approximately 340,000 distinct CDR3 sequences, approximately 6.3% were seen once, and the ten largest hold about 8%. This sequence joins TRBV6-6 and TRBJ2-7; D possibly uses TRBD1 or TRBD2 (6 bases each). The sample in question was whole blood, obtained in connection with sensitization to the hapten diphenylcyclopropenone (DPC). The sequence was collected from a woman in her late teens or twenties with alopecia areata. Some clones in this sample may be carry-over from other donors' samples. CDR3 amino acids: CASSYGGGGGIPTYEQYF. CDR3 in DNA: TGTGCCAGCAGTTACGGGGGAGGAGGGGGAATCCCCACCTACGAGCAGTACTTC.